A selection of T cell receptor beta chains follows, all from one sample in a study of neoadjuvant anti-PD-1 for oral cavity cancer. Produced via immunoSEQ multiplex PCR; TCRdb's table is partial and in-frame only. Altogether under 15,000 clones are present, about 70% being singletons, with the ten largest covering 2% to 3%. Here the sequenced sample was PBMCs, taken after nivolumab (anti-PD-1) treatment. Receptor source: a person between 40 and 85 years old with oral cavity squamous cell carcinoma. CDR3s include the opening cysteine and the closing phenylalanine or tryptophan. A D gene is named only where the DNA matches it firmly. Only some rows state a clone size, as once, few, many or a class for expanded clones.

>TRBJ1-2|-|TRBV14|few
TGTGCCAGCAGCCTAGCCGGGACCTCCTATGGCTACACCTTC
CASSLAGTSYGYTF
>TRBJ1-4|TRBD1|TRBV7-9|-
TGTGCCAGCAGCCCCGGGACAGCGCACGATGAAAAACTGTTTTTT
CASSPGTAHDEKLFF
>TRBJ2-7|-|TRBV11-2|-
TGTGCCAGCAGCATACCATACAGGATCTCCTACGAGCAGTACTTC
CASSIPYRISYEQYF
>TRBJ2-3|TRBD2|TRBV10-3|-
TGTGCCTCGTTAGCGGGGAGCACAGATACGCAGTATTTT
CASLAGSTDTQYF
>TRBJ1-1|-|TRBV25-1|-
TGTGCCAGTTCACCATTCGGGATTTACACTGAAGCTTTCTTT
CASSPFGIYTEAFF
>TRBJ1-6|-|TRBV6-1|-
TGTGCCAGCAGTGGTGACTCCTATAATTCACCCCTCCACTTT
CASSGDSYNSPLHF
>TRBJ1-2|-|TRBV7-8|-
TGTGCCAGCAGCTTAGCGCTTTTGGGGAGGTATGGCTACACCTTC
CASSLALLGRYGYTF
>TRBJ1-5|-|TRBV5-1|few
TGCGCCAGCAGCTTGGTAGGGGGGGATCAGCCCCAGCATTTT
CASSLVGGDQPQHF
>TRBJ1-2|TRBD1|TRBV19|-
TGTGCCAGTAGTATAGATCGGGGGACAGAACATGGCTACACCTTC
CASSIDRGTEHGYTF
>TRBJ2-1|-|TRBV5-1|-
TGCGCCAGCAGTCAGCGTCTCGGTGACAATGAGCAGTTCTTC
CASSQRLGDNEQFF
>TRBJ1-2|TRBD1|TRBV4-2|few
TGTGCCAGCAGCCCCCGGGACAGGGGAGACTATGGCTACACCTTC
CASSPRDRGDYGYTF
>TRBJ1-2|-|TRBV7-9|-
TGTGCCAGCAGCCCCTGGGGCAGGGAGGGGTATGGCTACACCTTC
CASSPWGREGYGYTF